This T cell receptor (beta chain) was observed in a study of shared clonotypes between healthy human individuals. Across the study: Each donor's CD4 naive and CD4 memory cells filled three plates apiece, CD8 naive two, and CD8 memory one.

Overall study findings and caveats: Blood alone was sampled, and tissue repertoires likely differ.

Here immunoSEQ multiplex PCR was the method, and the copy in TCRdb shows in-frame clones only, minus some. This sample has around 2.1 million clones, with nearly 97% found just once. About this clone itself: As yet, its antigen is unknown.

Trimming cost V 2 bases and J 6 bases, with 17 bases left between them. CDR1 is KGHSH, CDR2 LQKENI, per germline. The CDR3 sequence is 16 residues long. The chain couples TRBV18 to TRBJ1-5, with a possible D match to TRBD1 (5 bases). This TCR derives from a man between 18 and 29 years old in good health. The sample consisted of naive CD4+ T cells sorted from blood. The subset here: CD45RA+ positively selected. The CDR3 DNA sequence: TGTGCCAGCTCACCATCACTAAGCCAGGGCCTTCAGCCCCAGCATTTT. As protein: CASSPSLSQGLQPQHF.